These 24 T cell receptor beta chains were sequenced from one sample in a study of blood T cell repertoires in COVID-19. The data were produced by immunoSEQ multiplex PCR, yet TCRdb's version contains in-frame clones alone and is incomplete. The sample has fewer than 350,000 clones, around nine tenths seen once. Input material: PBMCs or T cells enriched from blood (not recorded which). All receptors derive from a woman aged 40 to 50 who had recovered from COVID-19.

This chain connects TRBV7-2 to TRBJ2-2, with D possibly TRBD1 on 5 matching bases. Germline-derived CDR1 and CDR2 are SGHTA and FQGNSA. V was trimmed by 5 bases and J by 3 bases, leaving 16 bases between them. CDR3 size: 16 residues. The CDR3: CASSIGPLRDTGELFF. For the CDR3, the DNA is TGTGCCAGCAGCATCGGACCACTCAGGGACACCGGGGAGCTGTTTTTT.

This rearrangement joins TRBV28 to TRBJ1-5, with D possibly matching TRBD1 (6 bases). The ends were cut back, 5 bases at V and 3 bases at J, with 17 bases in the middle. CDR3 length: 16 amino acids. Germline V lookup: CDR1 MDHEN, CDR2 SYDVKM. The CDR3 DNA is TGTGCCAGCAGTATACCAGGACAGCTCACCAATCAGCCCCAGCATTTT. It codes for CASSIPGQLTNQPQHF.

The chain joins TRBV24-1 to TRBJ2-3; 7 nucleotides align to TRBD2. The ends lost 7 bases at V and 5 bases at J; junction bases unmatched: 8. CDR3 size: 14 residues. The germline V gene encodes CDR1 KGHDR and CDR2 SFDVKD. CDR3 DNA sequence: TGTGCCACCAGCCACGGGACGGGAGGAGATACGCAGTATTTT. Amino acid sequence: CATSHGTGGDTQYF.

The chain recombines TRBV27 with TRBJ2-3, with 12 bases aligning to TRBD2. The CDR3 length is 21 residues. V trimming: 5 bases; J trimming: 0 bases; junction bases outside the gene matches: 18. Germline assignment: CDR1 MNHEY and CDR2 SMNVEV (reference sequence). The CDR3 bases are TGTGCCAGCAGTCCAGCGTTTGAGACTAGCGGGAGTATCAGGAGCACAGATACGCAGTATTTT. Encoded protein: CASSPAFETSGSIRSTDTQYF.

The chain carries TRBV27 and TRBJ2-7; TRBD1 might be the D (6 bases). Trimming removed 7 bases from V and 5 bases from J, with 15 bases in between. This CDR3 is built from 13 residues. Germline CDR1 MNHEY, CDR2 SMNVEV (reference sequence). CDR3 protein: CASTRGGWDEQYF. The CDR3 bases are TGTGCCAGCACCAGGGGTGGTTGGGACGAGCAGTACTTC.

The chain uses TRBV7-2 and TRBJ1-5; TRBD1 might be the D (5 bases). The CDR3 contains 13 residues. The V gene lost 1 base and the J gene lost 6 bases, with 7 bases spanning the gap. The germline V gene encodes CDR1 SGHTA and CDR2 FQGNSA. CDR3 in amino acids: CASSLDRSQPQHF. CDR3 DNA: TGTGCCAGCAGCTTAGACAGGTCTCAGCCCCAGCATTTT.

The chain combines TRBV7-2 with TRBJ2-1, with D maybe TRBD2 (6 bases). Germline assignment: CDR1 SGHTA and CDR2 FQGNSA. The V end was cut by 1 base, the J end by 3 bases, with 13 bases between. The CDR3 is 16 residues long. The CDR3: CASSLEASVGYNEQFF. CDR3 nucleotide sequence: TGTGCCAGCAGCTTAGAAGCTAGCGTGGGCTACAATGAGCAGTTCTTC.

CDR3 coding DNA: TGTGCCAGCACGGCGGGCAGGGGAAACATTCAGTACTTC. Translation gives CASTAGRGNIQYF. V gene TRBV28 combines with J gene TRBJ2-4; maybe TRBD1 (6 bases). The germline V gene encodes CDR1 MDHEN and CDR2 SYDVKM. V was shortened by 7 bases and J by 6 bases, with 13 bases between the two germline ends. The CDR3 has 13 residues.

The V gene is TRBV29-1, the J gene TRBJ2-5; 9 nucleotides agree with TRBD1. Germline V gene sequence: CDR1 SQVTM, CDR2 ANQGSEA. The CDR3 has 14 amino acids. J gave up 5 bases and V 8 bases, and 12 bases lay outside the gene matches. The CDR3 DNA reads TGCAGCATTGCCCGGACAGGGGAAGTCGAGACCCAGTACTTC. As protein: CSIARTGEVETQYF.

V usage is TRBV29-1 and J usage is TRBJ1-2; D unresolved. The CDR3 contains 12 residues. The V gene lost 2 bases and the J gene lost 5 bases, with 9 bases spanning the gap. Per germline, CDR1 SQVTM and CDR2 ANQGSEA. DNA for the CDR3: TGCAGCGTTGAACTTGCGGGTTATGGCTACACCTTC. It encodes CSVELAGYGYTF.

The gene calls are TRBV3-1 (or the pseudogene TRBV3-2) and TRBJ2-7; 7 positions match TRBD1. The J segment lost 2 bases and the V segment lost 4 bases, leaving 5 bases of the junction unmatched. The CDR3 extends over 14 amino acids. CDR1 is LGHDT and CDR2 is YNNKEL in the germline V gene (reference sequence). CDR3 sequence (DNA): TGTGCCAGCAGCCTCCGGACAGGCCCCTACGAGCAGTACTTC. It is translated as CASSLRTGPYEQYF.

The chain uses TRBV7-2 and TRBJ1-3; D may be TRBD1 (6 bases). This CDR3 spans 15 amino acids. The germline gives CDR1 SGHTA, CDR2 FQGNSA. V lost 5 bases and J 2 bases, leaving 13 bases between the germline ends. The CDR3 coding sequence is TGTGCCAGCAGCAAAGACAGGATAACTGGAAACACCATATATTTT. As protein: CASSKDRITGNTIYF.

The chain recombines TRBV19 with TRBJ1-5, with 8 bases that match TRBD1. The germline gives CDR1 LNHDA, CDR2 SQIVND (reference sequence). The length of the CDR3 is 15 residues. Losses at the gene ends were 6 bases for V and 1 base for J; bases not matched to a gene: 5. CDR3 sequence reads: CASSGQGGSNQPQHF. The CDR3 nucleotides are TGTGCCAGTAGCGGACAGGGTGGGAGCAATCAGCCCCAGCATTTT.

This rearrangement joins TRBV7-2 to TRBJ2-7; D unresolved. The CDR3 runs 14 residues. CDR1 and CDR2 (germline): SGHTA, FQGNSA. Trimming shortened V by 5 bases and J by 7 bases, and 18 bases separated the two germline ends. This CDR3 is CASSPQASAGEQYF. The CDR3 DNA follows: TGTGCCAGCAGCCCGCAGGCCTCGGCAGGAGAGCAGTACTTC.

The chain joins TRBV30 to TRBJ2-7; TRBD1 agrees at 10 bases. Trimming took 3 bases from V and 6 from J; bases not matched to a gene: 8. Germline assignment: CDR1 GTSNPN and CDR2 SVGIG (reference sequence). This CDR3 has 14 residues. The CDR3 region has the DNA TGTGCCTGGAGGGATGGGGACAGGGGTTTCGAGCAGTACTTC. Translated: CAWRDGDRGFEQYF.

The CDR3 DNA sequence: TGTGCCAGCAGCTTACTCGGGGGAGGGCTACCCTACAATGAGCAGTTCTTC. Its protein is CASSLLGGGLPYNEQFF. The chain is built from TRBV7-3 and TRBJ2-1; the match to TRBD2 covers 7 bases. The CDR3 has 17 residues. The ends lost 2 bases at V and 2 bases at J; junction bases unmatched: 9. Germline CDR1 is SGHTA and CDR2 is FQGTGA.

CDR3 sequence (DNA): TGTGCCAGCAGCTCCTGGGGCTTGCTGGGGGCGGCAGATACGCAGTATTTT. Translated, it gives CASSSWGLLGAADTQYF. J is TRBJ2-3 and V is TRBV13, with D possibly being TRBD1 (6 bases). CDR1 is PRHDT and CDR2 is FYEKMQ in the germline V gene (reference sequence). The CDR3 spans 17 residues. V was trimmed by 4 bases and J by 4 bases, leaving 21 bases between them.

The V gene is TRBV5-4, the J gene TRBJ2-5; 9 bases align to TRBD2. The V gene end was trimmed by 4 bases and the J gene end by 2 bases; junction bases not matched to a gene: 12. Germline loops: CDR1 SGHNT, CDR2 YYREEE (reference sequence). The CDR3 sequence is 17 residues long. CDR3 bases: TGTGCCAGCAGCCCCTCTGGGGCGGGGGGGGCTCAAGAGACCCAGTACTTC. It encodes CASSPSGAGGAQETQYF. Variable domain in full (rest from reference TRBV5-4 and TRBJ2-5): ETGVTQSPTHLIKTRGQQVTLRCSSQSGHNTVSWYQQALGQGPQFIFQYYREEENGRGNFPPRFSGLQFPNYSSELNVNALELDDSALYLCASSPSGAGGAQETQYFGPGTRLLVL.

The rearrangement links TRBV28 to TRBJ1-2; D possibly corresponds to TRBD1 (5 bases). This CDR3 is 13 amino acids long. V gave up 7 bases and J gave up 4 bases, with 13 bases separating them. The germline CDR1 and CDR2 sequences are MDHEN and SYDVKM. The CDR3 nucleotides read TGTGCCAGCACCGACCCGGGGGGCTATGGCTACACCTTC. This encodes CASTDPGGYGYTF.

The gene calls are TRBV4-1 and TRBJ2-2, with no clear D. Germline CDR1 and CDR2: MGHRA and YSYEKL. The germline V and J ends were trimmed by 0 bases and 7 bases, with 6 bases remaining between them. The CDR3 covers 13 residues. The CDR3 DNA follows: TGCGCCAGCAGCCAAGATCTGAGCGGGGAGCTGTTTTTT. This translates into CASSQDLSGELFF.

The chain joins TRBV7-3 to TRBJ2-3; TRBD1 aligns across 10 bases. The CDR3 is 14 amino acids. The junction had 10 bases not matched to a gene; V was cut back by 1 base and J by 15 bases. The germline V gene has CDR1 SGHTA and CDR2 FQGTGA. The CDR3 nucleotides are TGTGCCAGCAGCTTAAAGCCATCCGGGACAGGGGTTTATTTT. It encodes CASSLKPSGTGVYF.

J is TRBJ2-1 and V is TRBV19; tentatively, D is TRBD2 (6 bases). CDR3 length equals 18 residues. Looked up from germline, CDR1 is LNHDA and CDR2 is SQIVND (reference sequence). V lost 3 bases to trimming and J lost 3 bases, with 21 bases between them. CDR3 protein: CASSILLGAGRDYNEQFF. The CDR3 DNA follows: TGTGCCAGTAGTATCTTGCTGGGCGCGGGGCGAGACTACAATGAGCAGTTCTTC.

The genes are TRBV5-1 and TRBJ2-7; the match to TRBD1 covers 7 bases. Germline lookup yields CDR1 SGHRS and CDR2 YFSETQ. After removal of 3 bases from V and 4 bases from J, the junction contained 19 bases not matched to a gene. This CDR3 has 18 residues. CDR3 in amino acids: CASSSRGHQGGLGYEQYF. CDR3 nucleotides: TGCGCCAGCAGCTCGAGGGGGCATCAGGGTGGACTCGGGTACGAGCAGTACTTC.

V is TRBV27 and J is TRBJ2-1, with TRBD2 matching over 9 bases. Trimming removed 3 bases from V and 2 bases from J; junction bases left unmatched: 14. This CDR3 is 19 amino acids long. Germline CDR1 reads MNHEY; CDR2 reads SMNVEV (reference sequence). DNA of the CDR3: TGTGCCAGCAGTTTTGGGTGCCCCATGCGGGGGGGAACCTACAATGAGCAGTTCTTC. Translation gives CASSFGCPMRGGTYNEQFF.